This TCR beta chain stems from a study of T-cell reconstitution after alpha-beta-depleted transplantation in children. Whole-study findings and limits: After transplant, high TCRbeta diversity at day 60 in some patients arose from surviving recipient T cells and thymic progenitors. One year after transplant, T-cell counts and diversity came mostly from newly produced T cells. Several hundred graft clones that had expanded were reportedly the source of alpha-beta T cells about two months after transplant.

This clonotype was found many times. Its antigen is currently unknown. V was shortened by 6 bases and J by 8 bases, with 10 bases between the two germline ends. This CDR3 region has 12 residues. TCRbeta library preparation incorporated unique molecular identifiers. Via MiXCR, TCRdb re-called the PCR reads, giving one row per CDR3 protein. The sample contains 150,000 to 250,000 distinct CDR3 sequences, around 5.9% of which appear only once. The sample here was PBMCs, taken before TCRalphabeta/CD19-depleted stem cell transplant. The TCR was taken from a girl under three years old with combined immunodeficiency, due to receive a stem cell transplant. V gene TRBV12-3 or TRBV12-4 combines with J gene TRBJ2-2, with D unclear. The DNA for the CDR3 is TGTGCCAGCAGCCAGACGCTGGGGGAGCTGTTTTTT. Translated: CASSQTLGELFF.